A single sample gave rise to the 21 T cell receptor beta chains below, sequenced in a study of CD8+ T cells in alopecia areata. Reverse transcribed after extraction, RNA yielded cDNA as the sequencing template. Method: immunoSEQ multiplex PCR; TCRdb's copy keeps in-frame clones and lacks some. This sample has a few hundred thousand clones, with roughly 56% found just once. The sequenced sample consisted of CD8+ T cells sorted from blood. These receptors all stem from a human donor in good health.

There are a few counts of this clone. This chain joins TRBV7-9 and TRBJ2-3, with D perhaps matching TRBD2 (6 bases). The CDR3 contains 11 residues. Germline V gene sequence: CDR1 SEHNR, CDR2 FQNEAQ (reference sequence). The V end was cut by 6 bases, the J end by 10 bases, with 11 bases between. CDR3 bases: TGTGCCAGCAGGAAGTGGAGGGCGCAGTATTTT. Protein sequence: CASRKWRAQYF.

This chain links TRBV13 with TRBJ2-7; TRBD1 agrees at 8 bases. This CDR3 contains 14 residues. Germline loops: CDR1 PRHDT, CDR2 FYEKMQ (reference sequence). The junction had 10 bases not matched to a gene; V was cut back by 5 bases and J by 7 bases. CDR3 DNA: TGTGCCAGCAGCCATACAGACAGGGGAGGAGAGCAGTACTTC. It codes for CASSHTDRGGEQYF. Full variable domain (outside the CDR3, taken from reference TRBV13 and TRBJ2-7): AAGVIQSPRHLIKEKRETATLKCYPIPRHDTVYWYQQGPGQDPQFLISFYEKMQSDKGSIPDRFSAQQFSDYHSELNMSSLELGDSALYFCASSHTDRGGEQYFGPGTRLTVT.

V usage is TRBV7-3 and J usage is TRBJ1-6, with unresolved D. Germline lookup yields CDR1 SGHTA and CDR2 FQGTGA. The V end was cut by 8 bases, the J end by 0 bases, with 5 bases between. This CDR3 comprises 13 residues. DNA of the CDR3: TGTGCCAGCGCGGCCTCCTATAATTCACCCCTCCACTTT. Translating it yields CASAASYNSPLHF.

The chain links TRBV6-5 to TRBJ2-3; 8 nucleotides line up with TRBD1. J was trimmed by 6 bases and V by 3 bases; bases with no gene match: 5. The CDR3 spans 14 residues. Germline CDR1 is MNHEY and CDR2 is SVGAGI. The CDR3 DNA is TGTGCCAGCAGTTATACAGGGGGGATGGATACGCAGTATTTT. Translating it yields CASSYTGGMDTQYF.

The sample holds a few counts of this clone. The rearrangement links TRBV5-1 to TRBJ2-1; D is uncertain. Deletions cut 2 bases from V and 1 base from J, with 4 bases between. Germline CDR1 and CDR2: SGHRS and YFSETQ. This CDR3 contains 13 residues. CDR3 loop: CASSFVSYNEQFF. In DNA form, the CDR3 reads TGCGCCAGCAGCTTCGTATCCTACAATGAGCAGTTCTTC.

This rearrangement joins TRBV29-1 to TRBJ1-2; D is uncertain. The length of the CDR3 is 13 residues. The germline gives CDR1 SQVTM, CDR2 ANQGSEA. Deletions cut 0 bases from V and 5 bases from J, with 10 bases between. The CDR3, as DNA: TGCAGCGTTGAAGATATTGGAGGATATGGCTACACCTTC. Translation gives CSVEDIGGYGYTF. The whole variable domain, filled in from reference TRBV29-1 and TRBJ1-2, reads SAVISQKPSRDICQRGTSLTIQCQVDSQVTMMFWYRQQPGQSLTLIATANQGSEATYESGFVIDKFPISRPNLTFSTLTVSNMSPEDSSIYLCSVEDIGGYGYTFGSGTRLTVV.

V and J are TRBV28 and TRBJ2-4; TRBD1 might be the D (6 bases). Trimming removed 5 bases from V and 6 bases from J, with 26 bases in between. This CDR3 region has 18 residues. Germline loops: CDR1 MDHEN, CDR2 SYDVKM. In DNA, the CDR3 is TGTGCCAGCAGTCCGCGCCCCGCCTGGACAGTAAAGTCAAACATTCAGTACTTC. Translating it yields CASSPRPAWTVKSNIQYF.

The rearrangement links TRBV4-1 to TRBJ1-1; 8 bases map to TRBD1. This CDR3 is 15 amino acids long. V dropped 1 base and J dropped 11; count of bases not matched to a gene: 12. Germline V CDR1 and CDR2: MGHRA, YSYEKL. The CDR3 DNA reads as TGCGCCAGCAGCCAAGTCGAATCGACAGGGGCTCTGGCTTTCTTT. As protein: CASSQVESTGALAFF.

V gene TRBV4-1 combines with J gene TRBJ2-5, with D uncertain. Trimming cost V 1 base and J 0 bases, with 9 bases left between them. CDR3 length: 15 residues. The germline CDR1 and CDR2 sequences are MGHRA and YSYEKL. The CDR3 loop is CASSQAEADQETQYF. The DNA for the CDR3 is TGCGCCAGCAGCCAAGCAGAGGCAGACCAAGAGACCCAGTACTTC.

The rearrangement uses TRBV27 and TRBJ2-1; TRBD2 matches at 8 bases. The CDR3 sequence is 14 residues long. From germline, CDR1 is MNHEY and CDR2 SMNVEV (reference sequence). Trimming removed 5 bases from V and 4 bases from J; junction bases left unmatched: 4. Here the CDR3 reads CASSVSGVYNEQFF. The CDR3 bases are TGTGCCAGCAGTGTTAGCGGGGTATACAATGAGCAGTTCTTC.

The CDR3 DNA is TGTGCCAGCAGACCCGGTCAGCCGTATGGCTACACCTTC. It specifies CASRPGQPYGYTF. The gene calls are TRBV11-2 and TRBJ1-2, with no clear D. CDR1 is SGHAT, CDR2 FQNNGV, per germline. There are 13 residues in the CDR3. The V gene lost 6 bases and the J gene lost 5 bases, with 13 bases spanning the gap.

This clone showed up just a few times. The chain has TRBV10-3 and TRBJ2-1; D gene uncertain. Germline assignment: CDR1 ENHRY and CDR2 SYGVKD. The CDR3 sequence is 10 residues long. Trimming took off 8 bases at V and 3 bases at J, with 2 bases between the two ends. The CDR3 loop is CAIGYNEQFF. DNA of the CDR3: TGTGCCATCGGCTACAATGAGCAGTTCTTC.

The rearrangement joins TRBV30 to TRBJ1-2; D gene ambiguous. This CDR3 has 14 residues. Deletions cut 2 bases from V and 4 bases from J, with 14 bases between. Germline V lookup: CDR1 GTSNPN, CDR2 SVGIG (reference sequence). In DNA, the CDR3 is TGTGCCTGGAGTTCTCTTCCGGGCAGCTATGGCTACACCTTC. This sequence encodes CAWSSLPGSYGYTF.

V gene TRBV5-4 combines with J gene TRBJ2-1; TRBD2 aligns across 8 bases. This CDR3 comprises 14 residues. The V segment lost 4 bases and the J segment 4 bases; nucleotides outside the gene matches: 4. CDR1 is SGHNT and CDR2 is YYREEE in the germline V gene (reference sequence). DNA for the CDR3: TGTGCCAGCAGCCTGGGACTAGGTTACAATGAGCAGTTCTTC. The encoded protein is CASSLGLGYNEQFF.

The chain is built from TRBV9 and TRBJ1-2; D unclear. The CDR3 loop spans 15 amino acids. The germline V gene has CDR1 SGDLS and CDR2 YYNGEE. V was clipped by 2 bases and J by 6 bases, with 17 bases between them. The CDR3 sequence is CASSVKMRGMDGYTF. The CDR3, as DNA: TGTGCCAGCAGCGTCAAAATGCGGGGTATGGATGGCTACACCTTC.

The chain links TRBV15 to TRBJ2-1; TRBD1 matches 7 bases. V shed 4 bases and J 1 base; nucleotides not matched to a gene: 7. Per germline, CDR1 LNHNV and CDR2 YYDKDF (reference sequence). This CDR3 region has 16 residues. CDR3 coding DNA: TGTGCCACCAGCACTTCACTGACAGGGTCCTACAATGAGCAGTTCTTC. The encoded protein is CATSTSLTGSYNEQFF.

In its sample, this clone was seen a few times. This sequence joins TRBV25-1 and TRBJ1-2; D might be TRBD1 (5 bases). CDR1 and CDR2 from the germline V gene are MGHDK and SYGVNS. V was clipped by 5 bases and J by 2 bases, with 21 bases between them. CDR3 size: 17 residues. The CDR3 DNA reads as TGTGCCAGCAGTCTGACCGGGGCCGGGGCATCCAACTATGGCTACACCTTC. Translated, it gives CASSLTGAGASNYGYTF.

The chain recombines TRBV23-1 with TRBJ1-5, with unresolved D. TRBV23-1 is placed among ORFs of uncertain function. This CDR3 has 11 residues. Trimming removed 8 bases at V and 8 bases at J, with 10 bases between. The CDR3 region is CASGINEPQHF. The DNA of the CDR3 is TGCGCCAGCGGAATAAACGAGCCCCAGCATTTT.

J is TRBJ1-2 and V is TRBV28; D may be TRBD1 (6 bases). Deletions cut 6 bases from V and 4 bases from J, with 18 bases between. The germline gives CDR1 MDHEN, CDR2 SYDVKM. The CDR3 totals 15 residues. DNA of the CDR3: TGTGCCAGCAGCTCAAGGGACAACATCGTCTATGGCTACACCTTC. Its protein product is CASSSRDNIVYGYTF.

The chain is built from TRBV29-1 and TRBJ2-2; the match to TRBD1 covers 7 bases. Unmatched junction bases numbered 1, after V lost 6 bases and J lost 0 bases. The CDR3 has 13 residues. Germline assignment: CDR1 SQVTM and CDR2 ANQGSEA. CDR3 in DNA: TGCAGCGTCCAGGGGGCGAACACCGGGGAGCTGTTTTTT. This sequence encodes CSVQGANTGELFF.

The CDR3 DNA follows: TGTGCCAGCAGCGACCGGGGATTGAACACTGAAGCTTTCTTT. Translation: CASSDRGLNTEAFF. V usage is TRBV6-5 and J usage is TRBJ1-1, with no clear D. With 6 bases removed from V and 0 bases from J, the gap between germline ends came to 11 bases. Looked up from germline, CDR1 is MNHEY and CDR2 is SVGAGI. The CDR3 length is 14 residues.